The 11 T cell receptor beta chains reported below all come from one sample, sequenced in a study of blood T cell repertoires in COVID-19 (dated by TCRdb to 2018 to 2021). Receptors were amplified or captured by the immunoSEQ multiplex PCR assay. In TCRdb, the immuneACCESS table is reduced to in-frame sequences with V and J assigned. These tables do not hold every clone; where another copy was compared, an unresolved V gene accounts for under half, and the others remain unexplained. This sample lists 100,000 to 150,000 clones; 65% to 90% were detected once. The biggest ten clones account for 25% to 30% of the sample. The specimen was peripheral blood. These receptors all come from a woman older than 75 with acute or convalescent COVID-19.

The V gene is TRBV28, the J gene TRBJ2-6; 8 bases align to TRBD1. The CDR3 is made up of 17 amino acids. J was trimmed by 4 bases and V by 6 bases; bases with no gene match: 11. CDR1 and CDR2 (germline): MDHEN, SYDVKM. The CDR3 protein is CASSTRGRGRGANVLTF. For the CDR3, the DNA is TGTGCCAGCAGCACCCGGGGCAGGGGGCGAGGGGCCAACGTCCTGACTTTC. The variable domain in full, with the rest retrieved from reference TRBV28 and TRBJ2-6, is DVKVTQSSRYLVKRTGEKVFLECVQDMDHENMFWYRQDPGLGLRLIYFSYDVKMKEKGDIPEGYSVSREKKERFSLILESASTNQTSMYLCASSTRGRGRGANVLTFGAGSRLTVL.

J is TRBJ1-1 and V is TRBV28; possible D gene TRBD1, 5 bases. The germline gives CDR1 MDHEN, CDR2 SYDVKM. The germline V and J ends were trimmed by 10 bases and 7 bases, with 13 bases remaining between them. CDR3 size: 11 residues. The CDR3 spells CAIGGRGEAFF. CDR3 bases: TGTGCCATCGGGGGTCGCGGTGAAGCTTTCTTT.

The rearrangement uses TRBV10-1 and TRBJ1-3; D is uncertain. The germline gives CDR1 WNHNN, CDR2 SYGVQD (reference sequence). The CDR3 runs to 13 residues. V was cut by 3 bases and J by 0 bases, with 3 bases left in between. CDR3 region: CASSDGSGNTIYF. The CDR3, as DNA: TGCGCCAGCAGTGACGGCTCTGGAAACACCATATATTTT.

CDR3: CASSQDSGGDTQYF. CDR3 nucleotides: TGTGCCAGCAGCCAAGATTCTGGCGGAGATACGCAGTATTTT. This chain links TRBV3-1 (or the pseudogene TRBV3-2) with TRBJ2-3; D gene ambiguous. V lost 0 bases and J 5 bases, leaving 9 bases between the germline ends. CDR1 and CDR2 (germline): LGHDT, YNNKEL (reference sequence). This CDR3 has 14 amino acids.

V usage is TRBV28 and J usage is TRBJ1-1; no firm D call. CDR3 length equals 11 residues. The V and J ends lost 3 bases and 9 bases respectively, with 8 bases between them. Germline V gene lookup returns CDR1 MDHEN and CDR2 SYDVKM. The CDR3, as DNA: TGTGCCAGCAGTTTTACCGGGAAAGCTTTCTTT. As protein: CASSFTGKAFF. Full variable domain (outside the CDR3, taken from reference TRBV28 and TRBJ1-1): DVKVTQSSRYLVKRTGEKVFLECVQDMDHENMFWYRQDPGLGLRLIYFSYDVKMKEKGDIPEGYSVSREKKERFSLILESASTNQTSMYLCASSFTGKAFFGQGTRLTVV.

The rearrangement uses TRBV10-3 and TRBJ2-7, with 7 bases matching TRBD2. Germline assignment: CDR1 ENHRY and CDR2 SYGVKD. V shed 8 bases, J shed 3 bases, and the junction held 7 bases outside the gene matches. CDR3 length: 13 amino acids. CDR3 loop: CAIVRDYGYEQYF. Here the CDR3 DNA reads TGTGCCATCGTCCGGGACTACGGCTACGAGCAGTACTTC.

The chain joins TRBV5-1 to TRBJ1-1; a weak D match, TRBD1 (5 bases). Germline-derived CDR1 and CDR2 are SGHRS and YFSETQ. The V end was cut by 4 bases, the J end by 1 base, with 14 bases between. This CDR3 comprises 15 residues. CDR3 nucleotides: TGCGCCAGCAGCCGGGAGACAGTGCAGAACACTGAAGCTTTCTTT. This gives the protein CASSRETVQNTEAFF.

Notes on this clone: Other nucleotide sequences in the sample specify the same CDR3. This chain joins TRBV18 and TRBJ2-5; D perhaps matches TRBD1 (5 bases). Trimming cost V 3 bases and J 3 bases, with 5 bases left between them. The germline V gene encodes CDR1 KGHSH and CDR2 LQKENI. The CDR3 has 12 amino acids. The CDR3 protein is CASSPREETQYF. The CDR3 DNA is TGTGCCAGCTCACCCAGGGAAGAGACCCAGTACTTC.

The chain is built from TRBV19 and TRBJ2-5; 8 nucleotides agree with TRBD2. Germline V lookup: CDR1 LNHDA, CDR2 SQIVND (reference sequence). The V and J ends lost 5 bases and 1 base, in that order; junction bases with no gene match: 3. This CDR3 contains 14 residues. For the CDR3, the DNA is TGTGCCAGTAGTCCCGGACTAGCCCAAGAGACCCAGTACTTC. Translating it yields CASSPGLAQETQYF.

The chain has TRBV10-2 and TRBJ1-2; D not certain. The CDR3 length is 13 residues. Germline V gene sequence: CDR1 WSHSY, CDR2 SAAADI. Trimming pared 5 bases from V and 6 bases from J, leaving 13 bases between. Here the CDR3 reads CASSQRESDGYTF. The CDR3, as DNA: TGCGCCAGCAGTCAAAGGGAGAGCGATGGCTACACCTTC.

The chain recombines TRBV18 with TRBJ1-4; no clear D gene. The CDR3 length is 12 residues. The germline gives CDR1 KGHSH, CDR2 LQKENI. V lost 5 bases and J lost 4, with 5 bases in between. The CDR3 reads CASSNGNEKLFF. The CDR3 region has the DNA TGTGCCAGCTCAAACGGTAATGAAAAACTGTTTTTT.